Sequencing of this T cell receptor (beta chain) was carried out in a study of OX40 agonist ivuxolimab in advanced cancers. The overall study: Patients' therapy was ivuxolimab, an antibody that acts as an agonist of OX40 (CD134).

The protocol was immunoSEQ multiplex PCR, while the TCRdb copy is restricted to in-frame clones and leaves out a portion. Seen here are tens of thousands of clones, approximately 86% observed once, and the top ten hold over 0.45%. Trimming took 6 bases from V and 3 from J, leaving 3 bases between them. The germline V gene has CDR1 MGHDK and CDR2 SYGVNS. The CDR3 runs to 11 residues. This clonotype was sampled from an adult with an advanced solid tumor such as melanoma, head and neck, liver or kidney cancer. The chain couples TRBV25-1 to TRBJ2-1; D gene uncertain. The sample here was CD4+ or CD8+ T cells sorted from blood, taken in a trial of the OX40 agonist ivuxolimab. For the CDR3, the DNA is TGTGCCAGCAGGGACTACAATGAGCAGTTCTTC. It yields the protein CASRDYNEQFF.